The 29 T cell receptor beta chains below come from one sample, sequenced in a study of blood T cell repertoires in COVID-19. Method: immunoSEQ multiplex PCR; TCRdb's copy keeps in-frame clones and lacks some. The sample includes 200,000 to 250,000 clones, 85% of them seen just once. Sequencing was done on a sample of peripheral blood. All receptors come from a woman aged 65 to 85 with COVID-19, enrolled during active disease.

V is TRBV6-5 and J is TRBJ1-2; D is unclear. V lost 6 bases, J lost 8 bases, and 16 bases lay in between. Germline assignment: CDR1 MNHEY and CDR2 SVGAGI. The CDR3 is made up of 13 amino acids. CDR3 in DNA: TGTGCCAGCAGCTCTACCCTTGGGCGAGGCTACACCTTC. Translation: CASSSTLGRGYTF.

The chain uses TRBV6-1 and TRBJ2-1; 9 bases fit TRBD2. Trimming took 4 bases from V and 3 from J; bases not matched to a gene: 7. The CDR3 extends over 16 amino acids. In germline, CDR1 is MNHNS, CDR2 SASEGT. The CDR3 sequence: CASSAETSGIYNEQFF. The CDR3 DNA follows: TGTGCCAGCAGTGCGGAGACTAGCGGAATCTACAATGAGCAGTTCTTC.

Written as DNA, the CDR3 is TGTGCCAGCAGTTCGGGTCAGACCAGTGAAGCTTTCTTT. Its protein is CASSSGQTSEAFF. The chain employs TRBV6-2 or TRBV6-3 and TRBJ1-1; D is unclear. Germline V lookup: CDR1 MNHEY, CDR2 SVGEGT. The ends were cut back, 4 bases at V and 7 bases at J, with 13 bases in the middle. The CDR3 loop spans 13 amino acids.

This chain's CDR3 is CASSLARRRTGDVNTEAFF. In DNA, the CDR3 is TGTGCCAGCAGCTTAGCTAGGCGGAGGACAGGGGATGTGAACACTGAAGCTTTCTTT. The rearrangement uses TRBV11-2 and TRBJ1-1; 9 nucleotides line up with TRBD1. J was trimmed by 0 bases and V by 1 base; bases with no gene match: 12. The CDR3 consists of 19 residues. Germline V CDR1 and CDR2: SGHAT, FQNNGV.

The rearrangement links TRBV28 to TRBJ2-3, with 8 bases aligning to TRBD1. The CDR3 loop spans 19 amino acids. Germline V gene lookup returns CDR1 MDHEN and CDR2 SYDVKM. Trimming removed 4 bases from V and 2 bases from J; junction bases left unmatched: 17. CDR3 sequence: CASSSLRTGQGLFTDTQYF. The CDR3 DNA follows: TGTGCCAGCAGTTCCCTTCGGACCGGACAGGGACTTTTCACAGATACGCAGTATTTT.

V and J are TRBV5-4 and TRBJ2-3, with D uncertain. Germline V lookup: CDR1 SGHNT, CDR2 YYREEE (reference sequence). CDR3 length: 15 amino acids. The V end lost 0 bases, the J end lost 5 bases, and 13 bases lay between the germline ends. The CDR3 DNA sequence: TGTGCCAGCAGCTTGGGAGGAAATATGGGAGATACGCAGTATTTT. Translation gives CASSLGGNMGDTQYF.

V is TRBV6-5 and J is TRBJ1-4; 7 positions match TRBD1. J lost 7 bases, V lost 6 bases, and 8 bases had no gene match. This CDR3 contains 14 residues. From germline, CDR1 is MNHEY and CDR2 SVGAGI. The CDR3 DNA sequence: TGTGCCAGCAGCCTGACAGGGTCTAGTGAAAAACTGTTTTTT. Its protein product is CASSLTGSSEKLFF.

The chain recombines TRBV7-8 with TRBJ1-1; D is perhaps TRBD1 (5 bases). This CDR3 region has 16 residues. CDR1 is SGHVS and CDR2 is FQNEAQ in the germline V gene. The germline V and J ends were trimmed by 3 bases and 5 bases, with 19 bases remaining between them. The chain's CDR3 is CASSLGELMRGTEAFF. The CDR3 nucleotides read TGTGCCAGCAGCTTGGGGGAATTGATGCGGGGAACTGAAGCTTTCTTT.

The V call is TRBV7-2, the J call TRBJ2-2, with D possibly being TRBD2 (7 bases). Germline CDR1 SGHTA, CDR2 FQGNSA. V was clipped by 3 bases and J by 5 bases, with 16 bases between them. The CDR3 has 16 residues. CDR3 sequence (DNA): TGTGCCAGCAGCTTCGGCGGGGGCCGAACGACCGGGGAGCTGTTTTTT. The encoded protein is CASSFGGGRTTGELFF.

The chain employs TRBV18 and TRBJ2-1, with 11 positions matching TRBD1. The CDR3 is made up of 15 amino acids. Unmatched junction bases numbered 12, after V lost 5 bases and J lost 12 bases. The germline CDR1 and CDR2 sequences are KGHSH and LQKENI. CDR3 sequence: CASSEGQGVAQRQFF. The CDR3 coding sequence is TGTGCCAGCTCAGAGGGACAGGGGGTAGCCCAGAGGCAGTTCTTC.

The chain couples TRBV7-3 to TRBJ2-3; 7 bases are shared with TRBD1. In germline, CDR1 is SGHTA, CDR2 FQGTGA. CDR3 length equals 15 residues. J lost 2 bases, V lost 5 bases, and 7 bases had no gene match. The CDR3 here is CASSARDSHTDTQYF. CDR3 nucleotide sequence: TGTGCCAGCAGCGCCCGGGACAGTCACACAGATACGCAGTATTTT.

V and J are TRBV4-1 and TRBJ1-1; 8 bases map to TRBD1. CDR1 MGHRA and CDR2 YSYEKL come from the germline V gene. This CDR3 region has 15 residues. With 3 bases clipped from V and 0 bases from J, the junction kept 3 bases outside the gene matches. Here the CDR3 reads CASSQTDRVNTEAFF. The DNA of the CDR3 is TGCGCCAGCAGCCAGACGGACAGGGTGAACACTGAAGCTTTCTTT.

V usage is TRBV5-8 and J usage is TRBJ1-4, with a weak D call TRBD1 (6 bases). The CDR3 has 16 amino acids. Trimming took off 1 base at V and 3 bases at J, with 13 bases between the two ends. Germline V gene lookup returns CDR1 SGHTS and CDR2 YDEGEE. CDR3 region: CASSLWGRGANEKLFF. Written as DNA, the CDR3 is TGTGCCAGCAGCTTGTGGGGGCGAGGAGCTAATGAAAAACTGTTTTTT.

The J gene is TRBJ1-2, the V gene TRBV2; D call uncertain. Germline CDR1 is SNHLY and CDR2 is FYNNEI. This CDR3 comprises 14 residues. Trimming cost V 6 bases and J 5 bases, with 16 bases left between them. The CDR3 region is CASSLRLVLYGYTF. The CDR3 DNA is TGTGCCAGCAGCCTAAGACTTGTTTTGTATGGCTACACCTTC.

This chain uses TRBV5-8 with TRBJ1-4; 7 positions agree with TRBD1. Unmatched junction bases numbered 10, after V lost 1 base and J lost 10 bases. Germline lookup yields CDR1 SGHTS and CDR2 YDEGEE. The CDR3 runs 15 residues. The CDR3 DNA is TGTGCCAGCAGCTTGTCGGACAAAAGACAGGGAAAACTGTTTTTT. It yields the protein CASSLSDKRQGKLFF.

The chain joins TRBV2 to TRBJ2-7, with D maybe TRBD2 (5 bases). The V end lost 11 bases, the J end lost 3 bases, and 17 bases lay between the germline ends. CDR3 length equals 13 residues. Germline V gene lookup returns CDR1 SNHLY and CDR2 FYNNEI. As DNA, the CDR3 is TGTGCCGGTAGCGCCTTCTTAGACTACGAGCAGTACTTC. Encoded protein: CAGSAFLDYEQYF.

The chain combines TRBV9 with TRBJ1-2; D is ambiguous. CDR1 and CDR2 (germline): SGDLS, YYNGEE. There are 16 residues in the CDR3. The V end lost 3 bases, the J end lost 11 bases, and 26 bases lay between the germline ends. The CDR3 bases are TGTGCCAGCAGCGAAAACCGGCTGTTCTCAGAGGTTTTGTACACCTTC. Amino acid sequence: CASSENRLFSEVLYTF.

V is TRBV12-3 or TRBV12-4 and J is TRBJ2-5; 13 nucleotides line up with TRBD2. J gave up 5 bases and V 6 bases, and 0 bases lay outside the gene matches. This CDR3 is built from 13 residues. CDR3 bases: TGTGCCAGCAGACTAGCGGGAGGGGAGACCCAGTACTTC. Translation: CASRLAGGETQYF.

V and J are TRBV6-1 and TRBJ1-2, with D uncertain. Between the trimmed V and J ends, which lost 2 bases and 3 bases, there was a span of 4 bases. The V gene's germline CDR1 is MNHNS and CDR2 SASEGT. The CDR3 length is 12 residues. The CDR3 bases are TGTGCCAGCAGTGAAAGCCACTATGGCTACACCTTC. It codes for CASSESHYGYTF.

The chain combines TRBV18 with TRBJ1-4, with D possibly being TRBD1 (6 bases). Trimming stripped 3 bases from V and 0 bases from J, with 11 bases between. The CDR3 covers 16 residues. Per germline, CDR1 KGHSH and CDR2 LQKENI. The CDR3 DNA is TGTGCCAGCTCACCCTCAGGGGTTTCAACTAATGAAAAACTGTTTTTT. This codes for CASSPSGVSTNEKLFF.

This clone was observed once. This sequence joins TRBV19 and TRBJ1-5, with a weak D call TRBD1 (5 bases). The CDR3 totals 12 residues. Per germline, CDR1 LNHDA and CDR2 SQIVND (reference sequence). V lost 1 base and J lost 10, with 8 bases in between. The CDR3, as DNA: TGTGCCAGTAGTATAGGGGGGACTCCCCAGCATTTT. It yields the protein CASSIGGTPQHF.

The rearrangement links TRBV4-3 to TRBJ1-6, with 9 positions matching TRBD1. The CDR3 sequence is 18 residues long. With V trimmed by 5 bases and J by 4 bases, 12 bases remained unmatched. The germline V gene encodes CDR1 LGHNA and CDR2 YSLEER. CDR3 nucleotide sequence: TGCGCCAGCAGCGCCGGGACAGGGTCCCCCGTGTATAATTCACCCCTCCACTTT. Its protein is CASSAGTGSPVYNSPLHF.

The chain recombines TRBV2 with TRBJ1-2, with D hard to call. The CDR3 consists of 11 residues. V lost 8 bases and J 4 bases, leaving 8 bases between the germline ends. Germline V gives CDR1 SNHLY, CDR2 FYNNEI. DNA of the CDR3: TGTGCCAGCGGTGGAGGCTATGGCTACACCTTC. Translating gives CASGGGYGYTF.

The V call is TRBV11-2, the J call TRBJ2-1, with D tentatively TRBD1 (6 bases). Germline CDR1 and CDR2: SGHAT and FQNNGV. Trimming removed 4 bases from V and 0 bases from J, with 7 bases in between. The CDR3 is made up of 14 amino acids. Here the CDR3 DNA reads TGTGCCAGCAGCTCAGGGGACTCCTACAATGAGCAGTTCTTC. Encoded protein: CASSSGDSYNEQFF. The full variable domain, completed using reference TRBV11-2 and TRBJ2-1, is EAGVAQSPRYKIIEKRQSVAFWCNPISGHATLYWYQQILGQGPKLLIQFQNNGVVDDSQLPKDRFSAERLKGVDSTLKIQPAKLEDSAVYLCASSSGDSYNEQFFGPGTRLTVL.

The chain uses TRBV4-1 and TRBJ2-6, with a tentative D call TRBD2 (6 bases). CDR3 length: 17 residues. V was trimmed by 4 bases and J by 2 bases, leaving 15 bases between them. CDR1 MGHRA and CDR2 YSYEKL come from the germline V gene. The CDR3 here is CASSLSLRGTGANVLTF. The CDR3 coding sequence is TGCGCCAGCAGCCTTTCCTTGCGGGGTACTGGGGCCAACGTCCTGACTTTC.

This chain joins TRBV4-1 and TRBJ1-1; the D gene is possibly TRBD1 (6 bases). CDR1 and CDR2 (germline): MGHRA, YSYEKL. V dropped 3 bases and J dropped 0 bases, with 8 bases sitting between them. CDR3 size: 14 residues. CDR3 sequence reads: CASSQRTVNTEAFF. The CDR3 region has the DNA TGCGCCAGCAGCCAGCGGACAGTGAACACTGAAGCTTTCTTT.

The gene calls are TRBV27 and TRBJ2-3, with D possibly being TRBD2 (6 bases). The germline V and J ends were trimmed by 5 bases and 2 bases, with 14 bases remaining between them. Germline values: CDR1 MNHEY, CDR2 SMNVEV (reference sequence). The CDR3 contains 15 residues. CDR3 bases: TGTGCCAGCAGTCGTGGGGGGAACCCCACAGATACGCAGTATTTT. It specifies CASSRGGNPTDTQYF.

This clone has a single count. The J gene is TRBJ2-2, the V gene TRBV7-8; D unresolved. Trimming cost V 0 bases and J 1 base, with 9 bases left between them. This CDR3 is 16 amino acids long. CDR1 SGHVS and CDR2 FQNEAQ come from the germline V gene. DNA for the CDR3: TGTGCCAGCAGCTTAGCCGTCCCGGGGAACACCGGGGAGCTGTTTTTT. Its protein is CASSLAVPGNTGELFF.

The CDR3 region has the DNA TGTGCCAGCAGCGGCGGAAGCGGGAGGTCCTACAATGAGCAGTTCTTC. It encodes CASSGGSGRSYNEQFF. This rearrangement joins TRBV9 to TRBJ2-1; 9 nucleotides agree with TRBD2. The V gene's germline CDR1 is SGDLS and CDR2 YYNGEE. CDR3 length: 16 amino acids. V trimming: 3 bases; J trimming: 1 base; junction bases outside the gene matches: 5.